The 28 T cell receptor beta chains given below trace back to one sample, sequenced in a study of Ad26.COV2.S vaccination and SARS-CoV-2 variants. Using immunoSEQ multiplex PCR, the repertoire was profiled, and TCRdb retains in-frame clones only, with some absent. The profile shows about 94,000 clones, roughly 85% of them singletons. The sample consisted of peripheral blood, taken after recovery from COVID-19. Receptor source: a human donor who had recovered from COVID-19.

The V and J genes are TRBV7-3 and TRBJ1-1; the D is unclear. The CDR3 spans 13 residues. V dropped 2 bases and J dropped 10 bases, with 14 bases sitting between them. Germline CDR1 and CDR2: SGHTA and FQGTGA. This CDR3 is CASSLARGERAFF. CDR3 nucleotides: TGTGCCAGCAGCTTAGCTCGTGGAGAGAGAGCTTTCTTT.

The V call is TRBV11-3, the J call TRBJ2-1; D may be TRBD2 (6 bases). Between the trimmed V and J ends, which lost 4 bases and 7 bases, there was a span of 17 bases. The CDR3 is 15 residues long. CDR1 is SGHNT, CDR2 YENEEA, per germline. The chain's CDR3 is CASSSFLGGPNEQFF. The CDR3 DNA follows: TGTGCCAGCAGCTCCTTCCTGGGAGGCCCTAATGAGCAGTTCTTC.

This rearrangement joins TRBV28 to TRBJ2-6; TRBD1 agrees at 7 bases. Germline lookup yields CDR1 MDHEN and CDR2 SYDVKM. V was pared by 5 bases and J by 5 bases, with 6 bases of the junction left unmatched. This CDR3 region has 15 residues. As DNA, the CDR3 is TGTGCCAGCAGTCTCGACAGGGTACGGGCCAACGTCCTGACTTTC. It yields the protein CASSLDRVRANVLTF.

The V call is TRBV27, the J call TRBJ1-6; 9 bases fit TRBD1. This CDR3 has 14 residues. Germline V gene sequence: CDR1 MNHEY, CDR2 SMNVEV (reference sequence). The V and J ends lost 2 bases and 10 bases, in that order; junction bases with no gene match: 3. The CDR3 region is CASSLGTGYSPLHF. CDR3 DNA: TGTGCCAGCAGTTTAGGGACAGGGTACTCACCCCTCCACTTT.

The chain couples TRBV5-4 to TRBJ2-3, with a weak D call TRBD2 (6 bases). In germline, CDR1 is SGHNT, CDR2 YYREEE (reference sequence). The germline V and J ends were trimmed by 4 bases and 8 bases, with 11 bases remaining between them. CDR3 length: 12 amino acids. The CDR3 sequence: CASSPGDSTQYF. The CDR3 DNA sequence: TGTGCCAGCAGCCCCGGGGACTCTACGCAGTATTTT.

The gene calls are TRBV11-2 and TRBJ1-1, with D perhaps TRBD1 (6 bases). The CDR3 contains 14 residues. The germline V and J ends were trimmed by 3 bases and 1 base, with 9 bases remaining between them. From germline, CDR1 is SGHAT and CDR2 FQNNGV. The CDR3 protein is CASSFQGRNTEAFF. CDR3 nucleotide sequence: TGTGCCAGCAGCTTCCAGGGGCGGAACACTGAAGCTTTCTTT.

This clone was seen a handful of times. The genes are TRBV2 and TRBJ2-1; 11 bases fit TRBD2. Germline V CDR1 and CDR2: SNHLY, FYNNEI. The CDR3 contains 16 residues. V dropped 6 bases and J dropped 8; count of bases not matched to a gene: 12. The CDR3 DNA reads TGTGCCAGCAGGAAACTAGCGGGAGACTCGATCGATGAGCAGTTCTTC. Amino acids: CASRKLAGDSIDEQFF.

This clone came up a few times. The chain carries TRBV28 and TRBJ2-7, with D unresolved. The germline V gene has CDR1 MDHEN and CDR2 SYDVKM. V dropped 7 bases and J dropped 2 bases, with 9 bases sitting between them. This CDR3 has 12 residues. The CDR3 loop is CASTLPPYEQYF. The CDR3 DNA is TGTGCCAGCACCTTACCCCCCTACGAGCAGTACTTC.

V and J are TRBV4-2 and TRBJ2-7; D tentatively reads TRBD1 or TRBD2 (5 bases each). The CDR3 has 15 residues. CDR1 and CDR2 from the germline V gene are LGHNA and YNFKEQ. Trimming shortened V by 1 base and J by 5 bases, and 15 bases separated the two germline ends. The CDR3 nucleotides are TGTGCCAGCAGCCAAGGGGGGTCGGATTTCAACGAGCAGTACTTC. It specifies CASSQGGSDFNEQYF.

The CDR3 bases are TGTGCCAGCAGCCCACAGGGCTACGAGCAGTACTTC. It specifies CASSPQGYEQYF. V is TRBV5-4 and J is TRBJ2-7; tentative D call: TRBD1 (6 bases). Germline V lookup: CDR1 SGHNT, CDR2 YYREEE (reference sequence). The CDR3 contains 12 residues. V lost 4 bases and J 3 bases, leaving 8 bases between the germline ends.

V usage is TRBV15 and J usage is TRBJ2-3; TRBD1 matches 7 bases. The CDR3 sequence is 15 residues long. With V trimmed by 4 bases and J by 0 bases, 4 bases remained unmatched. CDR1 is LNHNV and CDR2 is YYDKDF in the germline V gene (reference sequence). The CDR3 is CATSIWTGSTDTQYF. CDR3 DNA: TGTGCCACCAGCATTTGGACAGGCAGCACAGATACGCAGTATTTT.

The chain employs TRBV24-1 and TRBJ2-3, with 7 bases matching TRBD2. Trimming at V came to 9 bases and at J to 3 bases, leaving 14 bases not matched to a gene. CDR3 length equals 16 residues. Germline V gene lookup returns CDR1 KGHDR and CDR2 SFDVKD. CDR3 coding DNA: TGTGCCACCGCTCCCGGCGGGAGCGGTATAACAGATACGCAGTATTTT. Its protein is CATAPGGSGITDTQYF.

This clone was found a few times. V and J are TRBV5-4 and TRBJ2-1; 10 bases are shared with TRBD1. V shed 2 bases and J 5 bases; nucleotides not matched to a gene: 4. This CDR3 comprises 15 residues. Looked up from germline, CDR1 is SGHNT and CDR2 is YYREEE (reference sequence). CDR3 loop: CASSLAGQGNNEQFF. The CDR3 nucleotides are TGTGCCAGCAGCTTAGCGGGACAGGGGAACAATGAGCAGTTCTTC.

This chain connects TRBV4-2 to TRBJ1-6, with a weak D call TRBD1 (6 bases). Germline lookup yields CDR1 LGHNA and CDR2 YNFKEQ. CDR3 length: 16 amino acids. V shed 1 base and J shed 8 bases, with 15 bases lying between them. The CDR3 is CASSQGAGRGDSPLHF. The DNA for the CDR3 is TGTGCCAGCAGCCAAGGGGCCGGCAGGGGTGATTCACCCCTCCACTTT.

This clone has just a few counts. This rearrangement joins TRBV5-1 to TRBJ2-1; 8 bases match TRBD1. V was clipped by 0 bases and J by 7 bases; unmatched bases: 15. This CDR3 region has 18 residues. CDR1 and CDR2 from the germline V gene are SGHRS and YFSETQ. The DNA for the CDR3 is TGCGCCAGCAGCTTGGAATGGGCCGGGACAGGAGGGTTTAATGAGCAGTTCTTC. It yields the protein CASSLEWAGTGGFNEQFF.

This clone has just a few counts. V usage is TRBV11-3 and J usage is TRBJ2-1, with D possibly being TRBD2 (5 bases). The CDR3 has 13 amino acids. Trimming took 0 bases from V and 7 from J, leaving 7 bases between them. Per the germline V gene, CDR1 is SGHNT and CDR2 is YENEEA. The CDR3 nucleotides read TGTGCCAGCAGCTTAGATGGGGAGAATGAGCAGTTCTTC. Protein sequence: CASSLDGENEQFF.

This sequence joins TRBV27 and TRBJ2-7; D is unresolved. The length of the CDR3 is 14 residues. Germline lookup yields CDR1 MNHEY and CDR2 SMNVEV (reference sequence). V lost 2 bases and J 1 base, leaving 9 bases between the germline ends. Here the CDR3 DNA reads TGTGCCAGCAGTTTAACCAGTGCTTCCTACGAGCAGTACTTC. This gives the protein CASSLTSASYEQYF.

V is TRBV28 and J is TRBJ1-1; D is unclear. Germline lookup yields CDR1 MDHEN and CDR2 SYDVKM. This CDR3 has 14 amino acids. Trimming stripped 1 base from V and 7 bases from J, with 13 bases between. This CDR3 is CASSLFPGSGEAFF. In DNA form, the CDR3 reads TGTGCCAGCAGTTTATTCCCAGGATCAGGTGAAGCTTTCTTT. Using reference TRBV28 and TRBJ1-1 for the parts outside the CDR3, the full variable domain is DVKVTQSSRYLVKRTGEKVFLECVQDMDHENMFWYRQDPGLGLRLIYFSYDVKMKEKGDIPEGYSVSREKKERFSLILESASTNQTSMYLCASSLFPGSGEAFFGQGTRLTVV.

The chain uses TRBV6-6 and TRBJ1-4; TRBD1 might be the D (6 bases). V dropped 0 bases and J dropped 7 bases, with 12 bases sitting between them. Germline V lookup: CDR1 MNHNY, CDR2 SVGAGI (reference sequence). CDR3 length: 15 amino acids. CDR3 in amino acids: CASSYSIGGLEKLFF. The CDR3 region has the DNA TGTGCCAGCAGTTACTCGATTGGGGGGCTTGAAAAACTGTTTTTT.

V gene TRBV20-1 combines with J gene TRBJ2-7, with unresolved D. The CDR3 has 11 amino acids. V was shortened by 1 base and J by 6 bases, with 7 bases between the two germline ends. Germline CDR1 reads DFQATT; CDR2 reads SNEGSKA (reference sequence). The CDR3 spells CSARVLGEQYF. Here the CDR3 DNA reads TGCAGTGCTAGAGTACTCGGCGAGCAGTACTTC.

The V and J genes are TRBV29-1 and TRBJ1-1; a weak D match, TRBD1 (5 bases). CDR1 and CDR2 from the germline V gene are SQVTM and ANQGSEA. The CDR3 consists of 13 residues. V shed 5 bases and J shed 1 base, with 11 bases lying between them. DNA of the CDR3: TGCAGCGTTTACCCCAGGGAGAACACTGAAGCTTTCTTT. It specifies CSVYPRENTEAFF.

This clone has just one count. In DNA, the CDR3 is TGTGCCAGCAGCTTAGAATTGGCCAGAAGGAACACTGAAGCTTTCTTT. Protein product: CASSLELARRNTEAFF. V and J are TRBV11-2 and TRBJ1-1; D gene ambiguous. Germline values: CDR1 SGHAT, CDR2 FQNNGV. This CDR3 comprises 16 residues. V was pared by 0 bases and J by 1 base, with 12 bases between.

The chain employs TRBV18 and TRBJ2-1, with unresolved D. Germline loops: CDR1 KGHSH, CDR2 LQKENI. The V and J ends lost 4 bases and 8 bases respectively, with 12 bases between them. This CDR3 is 13 amino acids long. CDR3 in amino acids: CASSQSGEDEQFF. Written as DNA, the CDR3 is TGTGCCAGCTCACAATCCGGCGAGGATGAGCAGTTCTTC.

The chain links TRBV5-6 to TRBJ1-2; 7 positions agree with TRBD1. The length of the CDR3 is 15 residues. Trimming took 4 bases from V and 0 from J; bases not matched to a gene: 6. Germline lookup yields CDR1 SGHDT and CDR2 YYEEEE. CDR3 in DNA: TGTGCCAGCAGCCCAAACAGGGGAGCTAACTATGGCTACACCTTC. Amino acid sequence: CASSPNRGANYGYTF. Based on the CDR3 plus reference TRBV5-6 and TRBJ1-2, the full variable domain is DAGVTQSPTHLIKTRGQQVTLRCSPKSGHDTVSWYQQALGQGPQFIFQYYEEEERQRGNFPDRFSGHQFPNYSSELNVNALLLGDSALYLCASSPNRGANYGYTFGSGTRLTVV.

The CDR3 loop is CASSPKMAGELFF. CDR3 nucleotide sequence: TGTGCCAGCTCACCAAAGATGGCCGGGGAGCTGTTTTTT. The chain employs TRBV18 and TRBJ2-2; D ambiguous. The V gene's germline CDR1 is KGHSH and CDR2 LQKENI. Deletions cut 2 bases from V and 6 bases from J, with 7 bases between. The CDR3 covers 13 residues.

This chain links TRBV5-6 with TRBJ2-4, with D perhaps TRBD2 (6 bases). The V and J ends lost 0 bases and 3 bases respectively, with 10 bases between them. CDR1 and CDR2 (germline): SGHDT, YYEEEE. The CDR3 runs 15 residues. CDR3 region: CASSLVTSNKNIQYF. The CDR3 bases are TGTGCCAGCAGCTTGGTAACTAGCAACAAAAACATTCAGTACTTC.

This chain uses TRBV28 with TRBJ2-1; 8 bases are shared with TRBD2. With V trimmed by 3 bases and J by 2 bases, 3 bases remained unmatched. Germline V CDR1 and CDR2: MDHEN, SYDVKM. The CDR3 loop spans 15 amino acids. CDR3 DNA: TGTGCCAGCAGTTTTAACGGGAGGGCCTACAATGAGCAGTTCTTC. Translated: CASSFNGRAYNEQFF.

V gene TRBV11-3 combines with J gene TRBJ1-2; tentative D call: TRBD1 (5 bases). Trimming stripped 2 bases from V and 3 bases from J, with 10 bases between. Germline values: CDR1 SGHNT, CDR2 YENEEA. This CDR3 has 14 residues. The CDR3 DNA follows: TGTGCCAGCAGCTTAATGACAGCGGACTATGGCTACACCTTC. It codes for CASSLMTADYGYTF.